The T cell receptor (beta chain) under discussion was sequenced for a study of shared clonotypes between healthy human individuals. Study-wide background: The cohort had two women and a few men, ages 18 to 49. CD4 naive and CD4 memory each took three plates per donor, while CD8 naive took two and CD8 memory one.

Regarding this clone: Its antigen is not known.

Positively selected for CCR7, the CD45RO-negative cells used as naive CD8 cells excluded terminally differentiated effector memory CD45RA+ cells. Whole-study results and caveats: Donor scarcity curtailed the genetic and exposure-history diversity represented herein. Among a few donors, roughly 5.5% of naive CD4 clonotypes were found in common.

The protocol was immunoSEQ multiplex PCR, while the TCRdb copy is restricted to in-frame clones and leaves out a portion. This table has over 2 million clones, around 96% appearing once. The clonotype was recovered from a man aged 18 to 35 in good health. The source material was naive CD8+ T cells sorted from blood.

The CDR3 region has the DNA TGTGCCAGCAGCTTAGGGTATGGGACAGATGACAATGAGCAGTTCTTC. This sequence encodes CASSLGYGTDDNEQFF. J is TRBJ2-1 and V is TRBV13, with 7 bases that match TRBD1. The V and J ends lost 0 bases and 5 bases, in that order; junction bases with no gene match: 7. Germline loops: CDR1 PRHDT, CDR2 FYEKMQ (reference sequence). The CDR3 contains 16 residues. Full variable domain (missing parts from reference TRBV13 and TRBJ2-1): AAGVIQSPRHLIKEKRETATLKCYPIPRHDTVYWYQQGPGQDPQFLISFYEKMQSDKGSIPDRFSAQQFSDYHSELNMSSLELGDSALYFCASSLGYGTDDNEQFFGPGTRLTVL.